This paragraph covers one TCR beta chain sequence. The source of the sample is a study of shared clonotypes between healthy human individuals. Study as a whole: Donors had three CD4 naive, three CD4 memory, two CD8 naive and one CD8 memory plate apiece.

Assay used: immunoSEQ multiplex PCR; TCRdb lists only in-frame clones, some missing. The table includes around 700,000 clones, 90% to 95% detected once. Cells designated naive CD8 were CD45RO-negative and were positively selected for CCR7, with terminally differentiated effector memory CD45RA+ cells excluded. Donors, healthy HIV-negative adults, lacked recent acute infections or vaccinations. The specimen was naive CD8+ T cells sorted from blood. This receptor was taken from a man aged 25-40 years in good health.

The CDR3 region has the DNA TGTGCCAGCAGCTCCCGGGACAGGAACGCTGGTGAGCAGTTCTTC. This encodes CASSSRDRNAGEQFF. This chain links TRBV11-3 with TRBJ2-1; TRBD1 matches 8 bases. Germline V gives CDR1 SGHNT, CDR2 YENEEA. The CDR3 loop spans 15 amino acids. The ends lost 4 bases at V and 9 bases at J; junction bases unmatched: 11.